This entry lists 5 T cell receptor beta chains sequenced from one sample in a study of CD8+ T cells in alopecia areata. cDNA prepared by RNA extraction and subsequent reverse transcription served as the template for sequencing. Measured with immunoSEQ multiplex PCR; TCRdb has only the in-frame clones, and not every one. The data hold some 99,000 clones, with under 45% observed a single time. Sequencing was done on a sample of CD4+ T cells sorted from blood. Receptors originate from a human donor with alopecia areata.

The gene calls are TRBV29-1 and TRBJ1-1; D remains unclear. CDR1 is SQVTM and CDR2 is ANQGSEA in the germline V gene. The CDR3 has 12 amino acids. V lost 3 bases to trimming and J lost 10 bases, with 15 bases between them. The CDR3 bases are TGCAGCGTTGAGCCCCGCGCGGCTGGAGCTTTCTTT. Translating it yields CSVEPRAAGAFF.

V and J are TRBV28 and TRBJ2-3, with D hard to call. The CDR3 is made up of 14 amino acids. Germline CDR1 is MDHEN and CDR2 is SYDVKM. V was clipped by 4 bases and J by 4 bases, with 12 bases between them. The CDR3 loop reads CASSSPTVPDTQYF. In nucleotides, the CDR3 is TGTGCCAGCAGTTCACCCACCGTCCCAGATACGCAGTATTTT. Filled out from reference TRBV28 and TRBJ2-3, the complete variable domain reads DVKVTQSSRYLVKRTGEKVFLECVQDMDHENMFWYRQDPGLGLRLIYFSYDVKMKEKGDIPEGYSVSREKKERFSLILESASTNQTSMYLCASSSPTVPDTQYFGPGTRLTVL.

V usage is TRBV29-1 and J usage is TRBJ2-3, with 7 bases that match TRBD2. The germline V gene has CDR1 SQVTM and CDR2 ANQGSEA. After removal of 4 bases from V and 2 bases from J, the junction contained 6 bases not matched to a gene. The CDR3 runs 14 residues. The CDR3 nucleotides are TGCAGCGTTGCGAGCGGGGACCCCACAGATACGCAGTATTTT. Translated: CSVASGDPTDTQYF.

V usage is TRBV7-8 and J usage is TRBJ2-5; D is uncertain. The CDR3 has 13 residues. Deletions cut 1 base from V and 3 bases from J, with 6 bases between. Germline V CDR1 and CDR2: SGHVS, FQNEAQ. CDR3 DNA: TGTGCCAGCAGCTTAGGCCCCAAAGAGACCCAGTACTTC. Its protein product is CASSLGPKETQYF. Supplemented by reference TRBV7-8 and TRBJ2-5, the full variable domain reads GAGVSQSPRYKVAKRGQDVALRCDPISGHVSLFWYQQALGQGPEFLTYFQNEAQLDKSGLPSDRFFAERPEGSVSTLKIQRTQQEDSAVYLCASSLGPKETQYFGPGTRLLVL.

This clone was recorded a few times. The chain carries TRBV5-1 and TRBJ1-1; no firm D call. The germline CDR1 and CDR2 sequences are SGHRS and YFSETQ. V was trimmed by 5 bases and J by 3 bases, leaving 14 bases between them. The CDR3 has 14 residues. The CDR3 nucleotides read TGCGCCAGCAGGAGAGTGAGGGTGGACACTGAAGCTTTCTTT. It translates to CASRRVRVDTEAFF. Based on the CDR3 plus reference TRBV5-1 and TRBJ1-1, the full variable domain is KAGVTQTPRYLIKTRGQQVTLSCSPISGHRSVSWYQQTPGQGLQFLFEYFSETQRNKGNFPGRFSGRQFSNSRSEMNVSTLELGDSALYLCASRRVRVDTEAFFGQGTRLTVV.